The subject of this entry is one T cell receptor (beta chain). Participant age was about 18 to 95 years, and participants resided in roughly 24 US areas. The entry originates in a study of blood T cell repertoires in COVID-19. Study background: PBMCs, B-cell-depleted T cells, or T cells provided the cDNA or gDNA that made up the material.

Profiling relied on immunoSEQ multiplex PCR, and the TCRdb table lists in-frame clones only, not all of them. In the table there are under 400,000 clones, roughly 86% of which are singletons. The germline CDR1 and CDR2 sequences are GTSNPN and SVGIG (reference sequence). This CDR3 comprises 12 residues. Trimming took off 6 bases at V and 8 bases at J, with 16 bases between the two ends. The sequence derives from a man aged 35-49 years in a cohort exposed to, infected with or recovered from COVID-19 (not recorded which). Source material: PBMCs or T cells enriched from blood (not recorded which). The chain employs TRBV30 and TRBJ1-2; D gene uncertain. The CDR3 loop reads CACSAFGSGYTF. The CDR3, as DNA: TGTGCCTGTTCCGCCTTTGGGAGCGGCTACACCTTC. Filled out from reference TRBV30 and TRBJ1-2, the complete variable domain reads SQTIHQWPATLVQPVGSPLSLECTVEGTSNPNLYWYRQAAGRGLQLLFYSVGIGQISSEVPQNLSASRPQDRQFILSSKKLLLSDSGFYLCACSAFGSGYTFGSGTRLTVV.